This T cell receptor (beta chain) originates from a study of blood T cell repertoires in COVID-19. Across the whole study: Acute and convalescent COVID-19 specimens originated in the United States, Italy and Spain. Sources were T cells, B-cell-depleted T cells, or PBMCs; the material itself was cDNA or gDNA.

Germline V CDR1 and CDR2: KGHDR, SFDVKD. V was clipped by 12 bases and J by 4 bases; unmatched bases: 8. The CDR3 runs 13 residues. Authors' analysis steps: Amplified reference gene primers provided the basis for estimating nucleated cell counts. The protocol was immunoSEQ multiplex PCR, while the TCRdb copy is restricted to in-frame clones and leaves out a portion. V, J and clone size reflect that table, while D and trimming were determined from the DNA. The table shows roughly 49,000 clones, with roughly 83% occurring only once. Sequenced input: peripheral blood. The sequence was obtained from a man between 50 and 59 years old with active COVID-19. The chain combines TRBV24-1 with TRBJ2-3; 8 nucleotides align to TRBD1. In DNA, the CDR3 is TGTGCCGCTCAGGCAGGGGGCGCAGATACGCAGTATTTT. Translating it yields CAAQAGGADTQYF.